This T cell receptor (beta chain) appears in the sequencing data of a study of high-grade serous ovarian cancer treatment subgroups. About the research overall: Samples averaged 14,192 reads and several thousand unique TCR beta rearrangements.

Sequencing was performed with immunoSEQ multiplex PCR; in TCRdb, only in-frame clones are kept and a portion is missing. The table lists about 6,800 clones, almost 80% of them singletons. The tumor samples were collected prior to definitive surgery or chemotherapy. Concerning this clone itself: Its antigen is undetermined.

This CDR3 spans 11 amino acids. Study outcomes and limitations: Higher neoantigen levels went with greater TCR clonal relatedness. The analyses considered CDR3 and ignored CDR1 and CDR2.

The clonotype was recovered from a human donor with high-grade serous ovarian cancer. The material sequenced was tumor tissue. The V call is TRBV21-1, the J call TRBJ1-2; the tabulated D call, TRBD1, remains unverified against the DNA. TRBV21-1 is described as a pseudogene. CDR3: CASSYTNGYTF. The CDR3 DNA is TGTGCCAGCAGCTACACGAATGGCTACACCTTC.